The 29 T cell receptor beta chains below come from one sample, sequenced in a study of a mutant IDH1 vaccine in newly diagnosed glioma. No cognate antigen is known for these TCRs. Time point defined: week 35, safety follow-up. Every single dose of the vaccine, 300 ug of mutant IDH1 20-mer peptide, came with topical imiquimod. Using immunoSEQ multiplex PCR, the repertoire was profiled, and TCRdb retains in-frame clones only, with some absent. Of about 32,000 clones listed, approximately 77% are singletons. The specimen was PBMCs, collected from a glioma patient whose treatment included an IDH1 peptide vaccine. Receptor source: a man aged 25 to 40 with glioma.

The chain links TRBV7-2 to TRBJ2-7; the match to TRBD1 covers 9 bases. J lost 1 base, V lost 3 bases, and 4 bases had no gene match. The length of the CDR3 is 15 residues. Looked up from germline, CDR1 is SGHTA and CDR2 is FQGNSA. In DNA form, the CDR3 reads TGTGCCAGCAGCTTCACAGGGGGCGGGTCCTACGAGCAGTACTTC. Its protein product is CASSFTGGGSYEQYF.

The genes are TRBV15 and TRBJ1-1; D may be TRBD1 (5 bases). The CDR3 covers 16 residues. V dropped 1 base and J dropped 1 base, with 13 bases sitting between them. From germline, CDR1 is LNHNV and CDR2 YYDKDF (reference sequence). DNA of the CDR3: TGTGCCACCAGCAGAGGATTTCAGGGAAAGAACACTGAAGCTTTCTTT. Translating it yields CATSRGFQGKNTEAFF.

The chain couples TRBV2 to TRBJ1-2; D is unclear. V was trimmed by 0 bases and J by 11 bases, leaving 7 bases between them. The CDR3 has 11 amino acids. CDR1 SNHLY and CDR2 FYNNEI come from the germline V gene. CDR3 protein: CASSEARVYTF. The CDR3 DNA sequence: TGTGCCAGCAGTGAAGCTCGGGTGTACACCTTC.

This clone was counted a single time. The CDR3 coding sequence is TGCGCCAGCAGCTTTGGGAGCGGACGGCAAGAGACCCAGTACTTC. Translated, it gives CASSFGSGRQETQYF. V usage is TRBV5-1 and J usage is TRBJ2-5; D possibly corresponds to TRBD2 (5 bases). The germline V and J ends were trimmed by 2 bases and 2 bases, with 13 bases remaining between them. Germline assignment: CDR1 SGHRS and CDR2 YFSETQ. This CDR3 has 15 amino acids.

This clone was seen a handful of times. V usage is TRBV5-1 and J usage is TRBJ1-1; 8 bases are shared with TRBD1. The CDR3 totals 14 residues. The germline V gene encodes CDR1 SGHRS and CDR2 YFSETQ. Trimming cost V 4 bases and J 4 bases; bases outside gene matches: 6. The chain's CDR3 is CASSRTGLSTEAFF. The DNA of the CDR3 is TGCGCCAGCAGCCGGACAGGGTTGAGCACTGAAGCTTTCTTT. The full variable domain, its missing parts supplied by reference TRBV5-1 and TRBJ1-1, is KAGVTQTPRYLIKTRGQQVTLSCSPISGHRSVSWYQQTPGQGLQFLFEYFSETQRNKGNFPGRFSGRQFSNSRSEMNVSTLELGDSALYLCASSRTGLSTEAFFGQGTRLTVV.

V usage is TRBV6-6 and J usage is TRBJ2-2; TRBD1 might be the D (6 bases). V gave up 0 bases and J gave up 5 bases, with 13 bases separating them. This CDR3 has 16 amino acids. Germline V lookup: CDR1 MNHNY, CDR2 SVGAGI (reference sequence). The CDR3, as DNA: TGTGCCAGCAGTTACTCGAGACAGGAGTATACCGGGGAGCTGTTTTTT. Its translation: CASSYSRQEYTGELFF.

CDR3 DNA: TGTGCCAGCAGCTTTCGGGAGGCTACCGGGGAGCTGTTTTTT. It specifies CASSFREATGELFF. V and J are TRBV5-6 and TRBJ2-2, with 7 bases matching TRBD2. Germline values: CDR1 SGHDT, CDR2 YYEEEE. The CDR3 covers 14 residues. The ends lost 2 bases at V and 5 bases at J; junction bases unmatched: 3.

By proportion, this clone is medium-sized. The chain links TRBV6-4 to TRBJ2-1, with D unresolved. Trimming stripped 3 bases from V and 6 bases from J, with 6 bases between. This CDR3 spans 12 amino acids. Germline lookup yields CDR1 MRHNA and CDR2 SNTAGT. In DNA, the CDR3 is TGTGCCAGCAGTGAGGGCGGCAATGAGCAGTTCTTC. It translates to CASSEGGNEQFF.

The CDR3 region has the DNA TGTGCCAGTAAAGAGGTGGGAGTCACTGAAGCTTTCTTT. Amino acids: CASKEVGVTEAFF. The J gene is TRBJ1-1, the V gene TRBV19, with unresolved D. Trimming took 7 bases from V and 4 from J, leaving 13 bases between them. The CDR3 is 13 residues long. The germline V gene encodes CDR1 LNHDA and CDR2 SQIVND (reference sequence).

J is TRBJ1-6 and V is TRBV5-1; TRBD1 agrees at 7 bases. The CDR3 is 15 amino acids. Looked up from germline, CDR1 is SGHRS and CDR2 is YFSETQ. V trimming: 8 bases; J trimming: 0 bases; junction bases outside the gene matches: 5. CDR3 DNA: TGCGCCAGTTCACAGGGGAGCTCCTATAATTCACCCCTCCACTTT. Protein sequence: CASSQGSSYNSPLHF.

This clone has a single count. The rearrangement uses TRBV25-1 and TRBJ2-5; possibly TRBD1 for D (6 bases). Germline V lookup: CDR1 MGHDK, CDR2 SYGVNS. Trimming removed 3 bases from V and 4 bases from J, with 15 bases in between. This CDR3 is built from 15 residues. CDR3 sequence (DNA): TGTGCCAGCAGTGAGGCAGGGGCCGGGGTAGAGACCCAGTACTTC. Its protein product is CASSEAGAGVETQYF.

As concerns this clone: Since a far larger clone is one base different, this is likely a read error. At the DNA level, this CDR3 is encoded by other sequences in the same sample as well. DNA for the CDR3: TGTGCCAGCAGTTACTCTTCTGAAGCTTTCTTT. Amino acid sequence: CASSYSSEAFF. The rearrangement links TRBV6-4 to TRBJ1-1; D remains ambiguous. The germline CDR1 and CDR2 sequences are MRHNA and SNTAGT. The CDR3 has 11 residues.

CDR3 DNA: TGTGCCAGCAGTACGACAGTGGGGGATAGCAATCAGCCCCAGCATTTT. This codes for CASSTTVGDSNQPQHF. The chain combines TRBV27 with TRBJ1-5, with D tentatively TRBD1 (5 bases). Germline values: CDR1 MNHEY, CDR2 SMNVEV (reference sequence). Trimming stripped 5 bases from V and 0 bases from J, with 14 bases between. This CDR3 region has 16 residues.

This sequence joins TRBV4-2 and TRBJ1-1; no reliable D call. The length of the CDR3 is 16 residues. V lost 6 bases and J lost 3, with 20 bases in between. Germline-derived CDR1 and CDR2 are LGHNA and YNFKEQ. The CDR3 bases are TGTGCCAGCAGACCTGAGGGTCAACTTCAGGACACTGAAGCTTTCTTT. It specifies CASRPEGQLQDTEAFF.

The J gene is TRBJ1-1, the V gene TRBV6-1, with 7 bases matching TRBD1. Germline V gene sequence: CDR1 MNHNS, CDR2 SASEGT. V shed 1 base, J shed 5 bases, and the junction held 10 bases outside the gene matches. The CDR3 totals 16 residues. Here the CDR3 DNA reads TGTGCCAGCAGTGAAGGGGTGTGGACAGGCCGTACTGAAGCTTTCTTT. Protein sequence: CASSEGVWTGRTEAFF.

The V call is TRBV7-2, the J call TRBJ1-1, with D tentatively TRBD1 (5 bases). The V and J ends lost 5 bases and 2 bases respectively, with 12 bases between them. The CDR3 totals 14 residues. CDR1 and CDR2 from the germline V gene are SGHTA and FQGNSA. CDR3 in DNA: TGTGCCAGCAGCCCCCGGGACCCTAACACTGAAGCTTTCTTT. This sequence encodes CASSPRDPNTEAFF.

This clone occurred many times. The gene calls are TRBV7-6 and TRBJ2-3; D not resolved. Trimming cost V 3 bases and J 4 bases, with 8 bases left between them. Germline V gene data show CDR1 as SGHVS and CDR2 as FNYEAQ. The CDR3 totals 13 residues. The DNA for the CDR3 is TGTGCCAGCAGCTTGTTCGGATCAGATACGCAGTATTTT. Translation gives CASSLFGSDTQYF.

The chain combines TRBV5-1 with TRBJ1-2; TRBD1 matches 7 bases. This CDR3 comprises 15 residues. Germline V gives CDR1 SGHRS, CDR2 YFSETQ. V trimming: 0 bases; J trimming: 2 bases; junction bases outside the gene matches: 4. CDR3 nucleotides: TGCGCCAGCAGCTTGGGAGACAGGGAGAACTATGGCTACACCTTC. It is translated as CASSLGDRENYGYTF.

This clone turned up a few times. The genes are TRBV12-5 and TRBJ1-1; TRBD1 matches 7 bases. The CDR3 runs 14 residues. The V gene end was trimmed by 5 bases and the J gene end by 5 bases; junction bases not matched to a gene: 8. Germline-derived CDR1 and CDR2 are LGHNT and FRNRAP. For the CDR3, the DNA is TGTGCTAGTGGTCCCCCAACAGGGGTTACTGAAGCTTTCTTT. It codes for CASGPPTGVTEAFF.

J is TRBJ2-7 and V is TRBV5-1; tentatively, D is TRBD1 or TRBD2 (6 bases each). Germline CDR1 and CDR2: SGHRS and YFSETQ. The ends were cut back, 2 bases at V and 2 bases at J, with 11 bases in the middle. CDR3 length equals 14 residues. CDR3 bases: TGCGCCAGCAGCTTTGTGGAGGGGGCCTACGAGCAGTACTTC. Its protein product is CASSFVEGAYEQYF.

This chain connects TRBV2 to TRBJ1-5; TRBD1 aligns across 10 bases. CDR3 length: 14 residues. CDR1 and CDR2 (germline): SNHLY, FYNNEI. The V segment lost 6 bases and the J segment 7 bases; nucleotides outside the gene matches: 6. The CDR3 region has the DNA TGTGCCAGCAGGGCGACAGGGGGCCGGCAGCCCCAGCATTTT. This codes for CASRATGGRQPQHF.

The V gene is TRBV12-5, the J gene TRBJ1-2; TRBD1 matches 8 bases. CDR3 size: 14 residues. The ends lost 3 bases at V and 7 bases at J; junction bases unmatched: 7. Per germline, CDR1 LGHNT and CDR2 FRNRAP. The CDR3 loop reads CASGFGQGIGGYTF. CDR3 bases: TGTGCTAGTGGTTTCGGACAGGGTATCGGTGGCTACACCTTC.

CDR3 nucleotide sequence: TGTGCCAGCAGCGCAGCGGGGGCCGGGGAGCTGTTTTTT. Protein: CASSAAGAGELFF. V gene TRBV9 combines with J gene TRBJ2-2; 8 bases align to TRBD2. The CDR3 loop spans 13 amino acids. J was trimmed by 6 bases and V by 3 bases; bases with no gene match: 1. The germline gives CDR1 SGDLS, CDR2 YYNGEE.

This chain connects TRBV7-9 to TRBJ1-2; a weak D match, TRBD1 (5 bases). This CDR3 is built from 14 residues. V was clipped by 4 bases and J by 4 bases, with 13 bases between them. Germline CDR1 and CDR2: SEHNR and FQNEAQ (reference sequence). In DNA form, the CDR3 reads TGTGCCAGCAGCTCAGGAGGGGTGATCTATGGCTACACCTTC. Translating gives CASSSGGVIYGYTF.

The chain employs TRBV15 and TRBJ1-5; 8 bases are shared with TRBD1. Germline V CDR1 and CDR2: LNHNV, YYDKDF (reference sequence). With 0 bases clipped from V and 2 bases from J, the junction kept 3 bases outside the gene matches. This CDR3 has 16 residues. CDR3 nucleotide sequence: TGTGCCACCAGCAGAGATCTGACAGGGGGCAATCAGCCCCAGCATTTT. As protein: CATSRDLTGGNQPQHF.

This clone was observed a few times. The chain employs TRBV30 and TRBJ1-2; TRBD1 might be the D (5 bases). The CDR3 loop spans 14 amino acids. The germline V gene encodes CDR1 GTSNPN and CDR2 SVGIG (reference sequence). Trimming took 0 bases from V and 4 from J, leaving 12 bases between them. The CDR3 loop reads CAWSVGTPLYGYTF. In DNA form, the CDR3 reads TGTGCCTGGAGTGTAGGGACCCCACTCTATGGCTACACCTTC.

In its sample, this clone was seen a few times. The J gene is TRBJ1-1, the V gene TRBV29-1; perhaps TRBD1 as D (6 bases). Germline assignment: CDR1 SQVTM and CDR2 ANQGSEA. The CDR3 length is 10 residues. V lost 8 bases and J lost 11, with 15 bases in between. The CDR3 region has the DNA TGCAGCTTCGGGGGCGCCGGGGCTTTCTTT. Translating it yields CSFGGAGAFF.

The chain has TRBV6-5 and TRBJ1-4; 11 nucleotides agree with TRBD1. Germline V gene lookup returns CDR1 MNHEY and CDR2 SVGAGI. The junction had 8 bases not matched to a gene; V was cut back by 6 bases and J by 8 bases. This CDR3 comprises 15 residues. The DNA for the CDR3 is TGTGCCAGCAGCTCCGGGACAGGGGGTTTCGAAAAACTGTTTTTT. It is translated as CASSSGTGGFEKLFF.

The chain combines TRBV27 with TRBJ2-7; D possibly corresponds to TRBD1 (6 bases). Per germline, CDR1 MNHEY and CDR2 SMNVEV (reference sequence). The germline V and J ends were trimmed by 2 bases and 7 bases, with 18 bases remaining between them. The CDR3 contains 15 residues. CDR3 sequence: CASSLKQGGFGEQYF. For the CDR3, the DNA is TGTGCCAGCAGTTTAAAACAGGGTGGCTTTGGTGAGCAGTACTTC.